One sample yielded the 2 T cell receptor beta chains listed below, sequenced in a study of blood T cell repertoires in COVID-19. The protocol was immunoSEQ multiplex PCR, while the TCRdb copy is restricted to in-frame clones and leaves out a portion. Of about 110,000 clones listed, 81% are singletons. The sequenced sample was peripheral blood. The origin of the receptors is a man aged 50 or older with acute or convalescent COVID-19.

The CDR3 loop reads CASSPQEGNTEAFF. The CDR3 coding sequence is TGTGCCAGCTCCCCCCAAGAGGGGAACACTGAAGCTTTCTTT. The chain is built from TRBV18 and TRBJ1-1; no firm D call. This CDR3 has 14 residues. Germline lookup yields CDR1 KGHSH and CDR2 LQKENI. V lost 6 bases to trimming and J lost 1 base, with 12 bases between them. Looking up the rest from reference TRBV18 and TRBJ1-1 gives the full variable domain: NAGVMQNPRHLVRRRGQEARLRCSPMKGHSHVYWYRQLPEEGLKFMVYLQKENIIDESGMPKERFSAEFPKEGPSILRIQQVVRGDSAAYFCASSPQEGNTEAFFGQGTRLTVV.

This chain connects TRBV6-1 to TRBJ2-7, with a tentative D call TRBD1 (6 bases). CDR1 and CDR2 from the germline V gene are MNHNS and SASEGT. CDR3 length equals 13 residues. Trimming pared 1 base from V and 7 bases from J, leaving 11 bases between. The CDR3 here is CASSEGGQREQYF. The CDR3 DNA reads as TGTGCCAGCAGTGAAGGGGGACAAAGGGAGCAGTACTTC.